The clone carrying this T cell receptor (beta chain) was seen repeatedly, ten times or more. The data stem from a study of blood T cells in healthy people across ages. A J-beta primer mix and a sample-barcoded 5' primer were used in a second PCR of roughly 6 to 12 cycles. TCRdb reprocessed the 5' RACE reads with MiXCR, giving one entry per CDR3 protein. Among over 1,300,000 distinct CDR3 sequences listed, around 59% were seen once. V dropped 1 base and J dropped 8; count of bases not matched to a gene: 10. Germline values: CDR1 DFQATT, CDR2 SNEGSKA (reference sequence). CDR3 length: 17 residues. The TCR was taken from a man aged 18-30 years in good health. Sequencing was carried out using blood. The chain has TRBV20-1 and TRBJ2-1; 14 nucleotides align to TRBD2. The CDR3 DNA follows: TGCAGTGCTAGAGCCGTCGGGACTAGCGGGAGTTTGGATGAGCAGTTCTTC. Its protein product is CSARAVGTSGSLDEQFF.